This T cell receptor beta chain was captured in a study of blood T cell repertoires in COVID-19. Per the germline V gene, CDR1 is SGHAT and CDR2 is FQNNGV. V lost 4 bases and J lost 3, with 9 bases in between. The CDR3 extends over 14 amino acids. The participants were between about 18 and 90 years old and came from 20 to 30 US areas. Clones were read by immunoSEQ multiplex PCR, and TCRdb kept only the in-frame ones, dropping some. The sample carries a few hundred thousand clones, roughly nine tenths recorded once. The sequence was obtained from a human donor in a cohort exposed to, infected with or recovered from COVID-19 (not recorded which). The donor label of this sample is uncertain. Sequenced: PBMCs or T cells enriched from blood (not recorded which). The chain links TRBV11-2 to TRBJ2-2; D is undetermined. CDR3 region: CASSSSRDTGELFF. The CDR3 nucleotides read TGTGCCAGCAGCTCGAGCCGGGACACCGGGGAGCTGTTTTTT.